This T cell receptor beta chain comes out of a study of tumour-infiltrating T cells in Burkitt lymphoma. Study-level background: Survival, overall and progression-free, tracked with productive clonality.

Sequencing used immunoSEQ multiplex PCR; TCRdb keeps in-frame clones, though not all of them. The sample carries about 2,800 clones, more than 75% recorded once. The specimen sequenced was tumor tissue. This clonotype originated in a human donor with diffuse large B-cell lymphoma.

Here the CDR3 DNA reads TGCAGCGCTGACTTCCGCGGGAACTATGGCTACACCTTC. Translating gives CSADFRGNYGYTF. The J gene is TRBJ1-2, the V gene TRBV29-1; the D is unclear. The CDR3 is 13 amino acids. V was clipped by 7 bases and J by 2 bases, with 14 bases between them. CDR1 is SQVTM and CDR2 is ANQGSEA in the germline V gene.